This T cell receptor beta chain emerged from a study of breast tumors, draining lymph nodes, adjacent tissues. Whole-study results and caveats: Data fit most tumor T cells coming from lymph node, expanding in tumor. Tumor repertoires ranked between lymph nodes and nontumor tissue in diversity, with V and J gene preferences. That most tumor T cells come from lymph nodes remained unproven. Luminal-like breast cancer showed significantly higher tumor–nontumor repertoire similarity than basal-like.

On this clonotype: The target antigen is unknown. At one of its ends the junction is not consistent with the germline gene, which may arise from a read error.

The CDR3 runs 14 residues. Per the germline V gene, CDR1 is SGHTA and CDR2 is FQGNSA. A single record per CDR3 protein comes from TCRdb applying MiXCR to the multiplex PCR reads. The sample consists of 13,000 or so distinct CDR3 sequences, about 50% of them appearing once. The clonotype comes from a female donor with breast cancer. Some clones in this sample may be carry-over from other donors' samples. Material: tumor-adjacent breast tissue. This chain connects TRBV7-2 to TRBJ2-3; D ambiguous. The CDR3 region is CASTLVVGADTQYF. The CDR3 bases are TGTGCCAGCACCTTAGTTGTTGGGGCAGATACGCAGTATTTT.